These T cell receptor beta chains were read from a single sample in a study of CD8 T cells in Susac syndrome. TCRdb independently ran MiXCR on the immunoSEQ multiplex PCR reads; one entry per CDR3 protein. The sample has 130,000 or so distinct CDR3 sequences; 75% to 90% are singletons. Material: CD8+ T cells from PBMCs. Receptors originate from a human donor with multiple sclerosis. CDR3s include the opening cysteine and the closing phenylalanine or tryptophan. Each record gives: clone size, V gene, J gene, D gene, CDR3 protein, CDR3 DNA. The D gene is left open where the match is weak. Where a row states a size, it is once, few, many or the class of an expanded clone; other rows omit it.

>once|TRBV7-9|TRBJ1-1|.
CASSLDGRTMNTEAFF
TGTGCCAGCAGCTTAGATGGGAGGACGATGAACACTGAAGCTTTCTTT
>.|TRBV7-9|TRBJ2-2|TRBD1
CASSEGQGNTGELFF
TGTGCCAGCAGCGAGGGACAGGGGAACACCGGGGAGCTGTTTTTT
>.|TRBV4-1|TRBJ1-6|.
CASSPPEAAPRSPLHF
TGCGCCAGCAGCCCCCCGGAGGCGGCTCCTAGATCACCCCTCCACTTT
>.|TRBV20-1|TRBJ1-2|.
CSATKTVSKNYGYTF
TGCAGTGCTACAAAGACAGTCTCGAAAAACTATGGCTACACCTTC
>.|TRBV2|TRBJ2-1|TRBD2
CASESTSGSSYNEQFF
TGTGCCAGCGAATCGACTAGCGGAAGCTCCTACAATGAGCAGTTCTTC
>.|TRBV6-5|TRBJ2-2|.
CASRGQQNTGELFF
TGTGCCAGTCGGGGACAACAGAACACCGGGGAGCTATTTTTT
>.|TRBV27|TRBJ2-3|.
CASSLIQSGDTQYF
TGTGCCAGCAGTTTAATACAGTCGGGGGATACGCAGTATTTT
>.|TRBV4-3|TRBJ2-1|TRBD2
CASSQDPTTGGAWGEQFF
TGCGCCAGCAGCCAAGATCCTACGACGGGAGGGGCCTGGGGTGAGCAGTTCTTC
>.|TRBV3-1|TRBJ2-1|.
CASSLGSANEQFF
TGTGCCAGCAGCCTGGGGTCGGCTAATGAGCAGTTCTTC
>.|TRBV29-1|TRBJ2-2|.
CSVPAPNTGELFF
TGCAGCGTTCCCGCACCGAACACCGGGGAGCTGTTTTTT
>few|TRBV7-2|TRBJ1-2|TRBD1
CASSHLVDRGEGDYGYTF
TGTGCCAGCAGCCATTTAGTGGACAGGGGAGAGGGTGACTATGGCTACACCTTC
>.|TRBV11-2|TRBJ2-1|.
CASSLEREAHNEQFF
TGTGCCAGCAGCTTAGAAAGGGAGGCGCACAATGAGCAGTTCTTC
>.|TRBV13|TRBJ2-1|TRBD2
CASSSLAGGPSNEQFF
TGTGCCAGCAGCTCCCTAGCGGGAGGGCCGAGTAATGAGCAGTTCTTC
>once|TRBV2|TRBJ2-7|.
CARRGGGEYEQYF
TGTGCCAGAAGGGGTGGGGGCGAATACGAGCAGTACTTC
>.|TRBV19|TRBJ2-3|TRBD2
CASLPGEGLDADTQYF
TGTGCCAGTCTTCCGGGGGAGGGACTGGACGCAGATACGCAGTATTTT
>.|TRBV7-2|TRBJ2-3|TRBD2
CASSLTSGALNTQYF
TGTGCCAGCAGCTTGACTAGCGGGGCGTTAAATACGCAGTATTTT
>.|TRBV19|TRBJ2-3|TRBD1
CASSIPRDSDTQYF
TGTGCCAGTAGTATTCCCCGGGACAGCGATACGCAGTATTTT
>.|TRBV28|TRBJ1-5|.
CASRRGRYSNQPQHF
TGTGCCAGCAGGAGGGGACGGTATAGCAATCAGCCCCAGCATTTT
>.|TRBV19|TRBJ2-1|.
CASRSYAGSYNEQFF
TGTGCCAGTCGTAGCTATGCCGGCTCCTACAATGAGCAGTTCTTC
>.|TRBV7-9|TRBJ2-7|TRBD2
CASSFPGTTYEQYF
TGTGCCAGCAGCTTCCCCGGGACTACATACGAGCAGTACTTC
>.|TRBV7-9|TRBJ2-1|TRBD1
CASSPGTENYNEQFF
TGTGCCAGCAGCCCCGGGACAGAAAACTACAATGAGCAGTTCTTC
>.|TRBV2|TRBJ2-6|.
CASSVEGSLWGGANVLTF
TGTGCCAGCAGCGTCGAGGGTTCCCTTTGGGGAGGGGCCAACGTCCTGACTTTC
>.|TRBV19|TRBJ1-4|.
CASSMSRDGIEKLFF
TGTGCCAGTAGTATGAGTAGGGACGGAATTGAAAAACTGTTTTTT
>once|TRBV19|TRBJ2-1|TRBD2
CASSMWGGRSTETQLHNEQFF
TGTGCCAGTAGTATGTGGGGCGGGAGGTCAACCGAGACCCAACTTCACAATGAGCAGTTCTTC
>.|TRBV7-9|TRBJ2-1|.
CASSPRFSPFNEQFF
TGTGCCAGCAGCCCCAGATTTTCGCCGTTTAATGAGCAGTTCTTC
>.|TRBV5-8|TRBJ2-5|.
CASPPGPGETQYF
TGTGCCAGCCCTCCGGGACCAGGGGAGACCCAGTACTTC
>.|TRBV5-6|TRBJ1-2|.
CASSLGQRTNYGYTF
TGTGCCAGCAGCTTGGGACAGAGAACTAACTATGGCTACACCTTC
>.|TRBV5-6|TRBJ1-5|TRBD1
CASSSGTGMIQPQHF
TGTGCCAGCAGCTCCGGGACAGGGATGATTCAGCCCCAGCATTTT
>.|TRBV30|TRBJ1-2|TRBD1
CAWSVGTGVHGYTF
TGTGCCTGGAGTGTGGGGACAGGGGTTCATGGCTACACCTTC